Below, 25 T cell receptor beta chains from the same sample are listed, as sequenced in a study of shared clonotypes between healthy human individuals. Generated by immunoSEQ multiplex PCR, the TCRdb table keeps only in-frame clones and is missing some. The table shows hundreds of thousands of clones, with about 96% occurring only once. Naive CD8 cells were CD45RO-negative, positively selected for CCR7, excluding terminally differentiated effector memory CD45RA+ cells. The sample consisted of naive CD8+ T cells sorted from blood. All receptors derive from a woman aged 25 to 39 in good health.

J is TRBJ2-1 and V is TRBV7-6, with 9 bases that match TRBD2. Unmatched junction bases numbered 8, after V lost 1 base and J lost 4 bases. Germline CDR1 reads SGHVS; CDR2 reads FNYEAQ. The CDR3 has 17 amino acids. CDR3 in amino acids: CASSLEEGLAGYNEQFF. For the CDR3, the DNA is TGTGCCAGCAGCTTAGAGGAGGGGCTAGCGGGATACAATGAGCAGTTCTTC.

The chain employs TRBV11-2 and TRBJ1-1; D not resolved. The CDR3 spans 12 residues. The germline CDR1 and CDR2 sequences are SGHAT and FQNNGV. V shed 5 bases and J shed 7 bases, with 11 bases lying between them. CDR3 residues: CASSLMGGEAFF. Written as DNA, the CDR3 is TGTGCCAGCAGCCTCATGGGTGGTGAAGCTTTCTTT.

The V and J genes are TRBV4-1 and TRBJ2-3; tentatively, D is TRBD2 (6 bases). CDR3 length: 15 residues. Trimming removed 1 base from V and 2 bases from J, with 10 bases in between. Germline CDR1 MGHRA, CDR2 YSYEKL. DNA of the CDR3: TGCGCCAGCAGCCAAGCATCTAGCGACACAGATACGCAGTATTTT. Translating it yields CASSQASSDTDTQYF.

The chain has TRBV19 and TRBJ2-5, with D possibly being TRBD2 (7 bases). The closer fit of TRBJ2-7 to the DNA end suggests the J call may be wrong. The CDR3 is 13 residues long. The germline CDR1 and CDR2 sequences are LNHDA and SQIVND (reference sequence). Here the CDR3 DNA reads TGTGCCAGTAGTACCGGGGGGCCCTACGAGCAGTACTTC. The encoded protein is CASSTGGPYEQYF.

The chain couples TRBV29-1 to TRBJ2-7, with 7 bases identical to TRBD2. Germline V lookup: CDR1 SQVTM, CDR2 ANQGSEA. Trimming at V came to 6 bases and at J to 4 bases, leaving 12 bases not matched to a gene. There are 14 residues in the CDR3. In DNA form, the CDR3 reads TGCAGCGTCTCGGGAGGACAAACGACTTACGAGCAGTACTTC. Its protein is CSVSGGQTTYEQYF.

This chain connects TRBV9 to TRBJ2-3; the match to TRBD2 covers 10 bases. Germline CDR1 SGDLS, CDR2 YYNGEE. The CDR3 extends over 15 amino acids. V gave up 3 bases and J gave up 2 bases; unmatched junction bases: 3. The CDR3 loop is CASSEGTSVTDTQYF. The CDR3 nucleotides are TGTGCCAGCAGCGAGGGGACTAGCGTCACAGATACGCAGTATTTT. The whole variable domain, remainder taken from reference TRBV9 and TRBJ2-3, is DSGVTQTPKHLITATGQRVTLRCSPRSGDLSVYWYQQSLDQGLQFLIQYYNGEERAKGNILERFSAQQFPDLHSELNLSSLELGDSALYFCASSEGTSVTDTQYFGPGTRLTVL.

This chain links TRBV7-9 with TRBJ1-4, with a tentative D call TRBD1 (6 bases). Germline values: CDR1 SEHNR, CDR2 FQNEAQ (reference sequence). CDR3 size: 12 residues. V dropped 4 bases and J dropped 8 bases, with 8 bases sitting between them. DNA of the CDR3: TGTGCCAGCAGCTACGGGACAGAAAAACTGTTTTTT. Amino acid sequence: CASSYGTEKLFF.

The rearrangement joins TRBV19 to TRBJ2-3, with TRBD1 matching over 9 bases. J lost 8 bases, V lost 3 bases, and 0 bases had no gene match. Germline V gene sequence: CDR1 LNHDA, CDR2 SQIVND (reference sequence). This CDR3 is 12 amino acids long. The CDR3 nucleotides read TGTGCCAGTAGTATGACAGGGGGTACGCAGTATTTT. As protein: CASSMTGGTQYF.

As concerns this clone: This same CDR3 is encoded by further DNA sequences in the sample. CDR3 DNA sequence: TGTGCCAGCAGCTTGGGGGGGGAGCAGTACTTC. Translating it yields CASSLGGEQYF. The chain links TRBV5-4 to TRBJ2-7; D may match TRBD1 or TRBD2 (5 bases each). Germline CDR1 SGHNT, CDR2 YYREEE (reference sequence). The V gene lost 0 bases and the J gene lost 7 bases, with 5 bases spanning the gap. The CDR3 sequence is 11 residues long.

The CDR3 coding sequence is TGTGCCAGCAGTGATTATAAGGGGAAGGACGAGCAGTACTTC. Its protein is CASSDYKGKDEQYF. The chain joins TRBV2 to TRBJ2-7; TRBD1 is a possible D gene (5 bases). The CDR3 length is 14 residues. The germline V gene encodes CDR1 SNHLY and CDR2 FYNNEI. V dropped 3 bases and J dropped 5 bases, with 14 bases sitting between them.

The chain recombines TRBV20-1 with TRBJ2-1; no clear D. Trimming left V 6 bases short and J 8 bases short, with 11 bases between. The germline V gene encodes CDR1 DFQATT and CDR2 SNEGSKA (reference sequence). The CDR3 runs 11 residues. The CDR3 sequence is CSAGQPDEQFF. DNA of the CDR3: TGCAGTGCCGGGCAGCCCGATGAGCAGTTCTTC.

The chain joins TRBV2 to TRBJ2-7; 11 bases are a match to TRBD2. With 3 bases clipped from V and 3 bases from J, the junction kept 4 bases outside the gene matches. The CDR3 is 15 amino acids. Germline CDR1 is SNHLY and CDR2 is FYNNEI. The CDR3 loop reads CASSEGLAEVYEQYF. The DNA of the CDR3 is TGTGCCAGCAGTGAGGGACTAGCGGAGGTCTACGAGCAGTACTTC. Combining the CDR3 with reference TRBV2 and TRBJ2-7 gives the whole variable domain EPEVTQTPSHQVTQMGQEVILRCVPISNHLYFYWYRQILGQKVEFLVSFYNNEISEKSEIFDDQFSVERPDGSNFTLKIRSTKLEDSAMYFCASSEGLAEVYEQYFGPGTRLTVT.

Details on this clone: Other DNA variants within this sample encode the same CDR3. V and J are TRBV9 and TRBJ2-1, with D perhaps TRBD2 (5 bases). The CDR3 spans 15 residues. Germline V gives CDR1 SGDLS, CDR2 YYNGEE. The V gene lost 0 bases and the J gene lost 4 bases, with 11 bases spanning the gap. The CDR3 DNA reads as TGTGCCAGCAGCGTAGCGGGCGGACTTTACAATGAGCAGTTCTTC. This encodes CASSVAGGLYNEQFF. Based on the CDR3 plus reference TRBV9 and TRBJ2-1, the full variable domain is DSGVTQTPKHLITATGQRVTLRCSPRSGDLSVYWYQQSLDQGLQFLIQYYNGEERAKGNILERFSAQQFPDLHSELNLSSLELGDSALYFCASSVAGGLYNEQFFGPGTRLTVL.

CDR3 nucleotide sequence: TGTGCCAGCAGCCCCATGCTCGATACCGAGCAGTACTTC. This codes for CASSPMLDTEQYF. V and J are TRBV6-6 and TRBJ2-7; no firm D call. Germline assignment: CDR1 MNHNY and CDR2 SVGAGI (reference sequence). V was trimmed by 6 bases and J by 6 bases, leaving 15 bases between them. The CDR3 extends over 13 amino acids.

The chain joins TRBV7-2 to TRBJ2-7; TRBD1 might be the D (6 bases). The CDR3 spans 16 residues. The V gene lost 5 bases and the J gene lost 4 bases, with 21 bases spanning the gap. Germline-derived CDR1 and CDR2 are SGHTA and FQGNSA. CDR3 DNA sequence: TGTGCCAGCAGCCAAACCACAGCCGGGACAAGATACGAGCAGTACTTC. Amino acids: CASSQTTAGTRYEQYF.

In this sample, this clone turned up once. V usage is TRBV7-9 and J usage is TRBJ2-7; D is ambiguous. CDR1 and CDR2 from the germline V gene are SEHNR and FQNEAQ (reference sequence). V shed 6 bases and J shed 0 bases, with 9 bases lying between them. This CDR3 comprises 13 residues. Here the CDR3 reads CASRPDTSYEQYF. CDR3 bases: TGTGCCAGCAGACCTGACACCTCCTACGAGCAGTACTTC.

The rearrangement uses TRBV7-8 and TRBJ1-1; TRBD1 matches at 9 bases. CDR1 is SGHVS, CDR2 FQNEAQ, per germline. The V and J ends lost 5 bases and 0 bases, in that order; junction bases with no gene match: 19. The CDR3 has 20 amino acids. CDR3 sequence reads: CASSPGQGNTYLLMNTEAFF. The DNA of the CDR3 is TGTGCCAGCAGCCCGGGACAGGGAAACACTTATCTACTCATGAACACTGAAGCTTTCTTT.

The chain joins TRBV5-6 to TRBJ1-1, with TRBD1 matching over 8 bases. The V and J ends lost 4 bases and 11 bases, in that order; junction bases with no gene match: 7. The germline V gene has CDR1 SGHDT and CDR2 YYEEEE. The CDR3 has 12 residues. The chain's CDR3 is CASSVDRVDAFF. The CDR3 DNA follows: TGTGCCAGCAGCGTGGACAGGGTTGATGCTTTCTTT.

The CDR3 protein is CASSFGPNQPQHF. DNA of the CDR3: TGTGCCAGCAGTTTCGGCCCCAATCAGCCCCAGCATTTT. The rearrangement links TRBV27 to TRBJ1-5; D is uncertain. Trimming took off 3 bases at V and 3 bases at J, with 6 bases between the two ends. The CDR3 loop spans 13 amino acids. Germline assignment: CDR1 MNHEY and CDR2 SMNVEV (reference sequence).

V gene TRBV28 combines with J gene TRBJ1-5, with D uncertain. Per germline, CDR1 MDHEN and CDR2 SYDVKM. V was shortened by 2 bases and J by 7 bases, with 9 bases between the two germline ends. The CDR3 sequence is 13 residues long. The CDR3 DNA is TGTGCCAGCAGTTTAGTGTTAGGACAGCCCCAGCATTTT. This encodes CASSLVLGQPQHF.

This chain uses TRBV11-3 with TRBJ2-1, with TRBD2 as a possible D gene (6 bases). The CDR3 totals 16 residues. Germline CDR1 and CDR2: SGHNT and YENEEA. V lost 0 bases and J 5 bases, leaving 14 bases between the germline ends. Written as DNA, the CDR3 is TGTGCCAGCAGCTTAGAGGCGGGGCAGGCACACAATGAGCAGTTCTTC. It translates to CASSLEAGQAHNEQFF.

V and J are TRBV10-3 and TRBJ1-3; weak D call: TRBD1 (5 bases). Trimming cost V 6 bases and J 4 bases, with 19 bases left between them. The CDR3 consists of 16 residues. Per germline, CDR1 ENHRY and CDR2 SYGVKD. The CDR3 loop reads CAIRGEAGADGNTIYF. CDR3 nucleotide sequence: TGTGCCATCAGGGGGGAGGCCGGGGCCGACGGAAACACCATATATTTT.

This clone was detected only once. The chain joins TRBV15 to TRBJ2-1, with D possibly being TRBD1 (5 bases). Germline CDR1 is LNHNV and CDR2 is YYDKDF (reference sequence). The CDR3 spans 13 residues. V lost 3 bases to trimming and J lost 4 bases, with 7 bases between them. DNA for the CDR3: TGTGCCACCAGCAGGGGGCTTTACAATGAGCAGTTCTTC. It yields the protein CATSRGLYNEQFF.

This sequence joins TRBV11-1 and TRBJ1-1; a weak D match, TRBD1 (5 bases). The CDR3 has 13 amino acids. Per germline, CDR1 SGHAT and CDR2 FQDESV (reference sequence). The V end was cut by 4 bases, the J end by 1 base, with 7 bases between. The CDR3 loop is CASSWTSNTEAFF. In nucleotides, the CDR3 is TGTGCCAGCAGCTGGACATCGAACACTGAAGCTTTCTTT.

The count of this clone is one. The rearrangement joins TRBV15 to TRBJ2-5; 10 positions agree with TRBD2. The trim removed 0 bases at V and 3 bases at J, leaving 10 bases unmatched. The germline V gene encodes CDR1 LNHNV and CDR2 YYDKDF (reference sequence). The CDR3 spans 18 residues. The CDR3 DNA reads TGTGCCACCAGCAGAGATTCAAGCGGGAGGGCCGGGGAAGAGACCCAGTACTTC. Translating it yields CATSRDSSGRAGEETQYF.